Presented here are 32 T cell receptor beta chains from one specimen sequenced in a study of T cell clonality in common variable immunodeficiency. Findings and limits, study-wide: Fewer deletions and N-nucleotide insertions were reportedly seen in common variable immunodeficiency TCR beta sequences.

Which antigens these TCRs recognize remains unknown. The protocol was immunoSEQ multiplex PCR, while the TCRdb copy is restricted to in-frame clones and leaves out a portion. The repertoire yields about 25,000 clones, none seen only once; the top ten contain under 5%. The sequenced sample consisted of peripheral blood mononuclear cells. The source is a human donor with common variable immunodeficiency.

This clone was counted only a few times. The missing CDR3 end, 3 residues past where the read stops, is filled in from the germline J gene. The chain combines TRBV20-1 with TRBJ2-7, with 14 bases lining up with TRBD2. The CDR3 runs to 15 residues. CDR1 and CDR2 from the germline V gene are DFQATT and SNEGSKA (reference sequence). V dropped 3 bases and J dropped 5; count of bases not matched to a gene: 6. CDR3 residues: CSASGTSGSHNEQYF. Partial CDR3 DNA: TGCAGTGCTAGCGGGACTAGCGGGAGTCACAACGAG.

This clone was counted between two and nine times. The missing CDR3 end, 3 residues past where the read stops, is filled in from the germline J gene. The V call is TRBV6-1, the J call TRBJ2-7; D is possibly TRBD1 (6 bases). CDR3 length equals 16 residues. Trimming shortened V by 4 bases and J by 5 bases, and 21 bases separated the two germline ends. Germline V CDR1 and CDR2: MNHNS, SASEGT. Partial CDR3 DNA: TGTGCCAGCAGTGGACCGATGACAGGCCCTACCAACGAG. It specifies CASSGPMTGPTNE. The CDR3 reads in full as CASSGPMTGPTNEQYF.

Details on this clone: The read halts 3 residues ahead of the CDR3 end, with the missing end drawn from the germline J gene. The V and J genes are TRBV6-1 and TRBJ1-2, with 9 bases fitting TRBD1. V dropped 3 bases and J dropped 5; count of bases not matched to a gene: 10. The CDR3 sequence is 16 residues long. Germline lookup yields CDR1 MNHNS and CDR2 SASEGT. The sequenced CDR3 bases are TGTGCCAGCAGTGAGGCCAGAGGGACAGGGACGTATGGC. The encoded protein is CASSEARGTGTYG. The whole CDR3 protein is CASSEARGTGTYGYTF.

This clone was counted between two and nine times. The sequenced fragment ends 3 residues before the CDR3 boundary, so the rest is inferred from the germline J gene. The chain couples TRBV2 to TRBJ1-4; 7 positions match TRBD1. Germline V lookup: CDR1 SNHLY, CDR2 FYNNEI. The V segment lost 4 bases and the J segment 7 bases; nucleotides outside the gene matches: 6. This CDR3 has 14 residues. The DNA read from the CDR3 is TGTGCCAGCAGTGCGACAGGGCGGGCTGAAAAA. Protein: CASSATGRAEK. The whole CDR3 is CASSATGRAEKLFF. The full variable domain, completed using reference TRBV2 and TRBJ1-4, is EPEVTQTPSHQVTQMGQEVILRCVPISNHLYFYWYRQILGQKVEFLVSFYNNEISEKSEIFDDQFSVERPDGSNFTLKIRSTKLEDSAMYFCASSATGRAEKLFFGSGTQLSVL.

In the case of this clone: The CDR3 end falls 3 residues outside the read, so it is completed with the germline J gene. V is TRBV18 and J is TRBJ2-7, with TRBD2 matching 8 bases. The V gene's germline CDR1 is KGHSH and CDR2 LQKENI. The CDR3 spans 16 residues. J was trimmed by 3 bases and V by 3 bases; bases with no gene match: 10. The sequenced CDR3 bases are TGTGCCAGCTCACCTCCCGGGGGGGGAGCGGGCTACGAG. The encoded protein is CASSPPGGGAGYE. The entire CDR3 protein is CASSPPGGGAGYEQYF.

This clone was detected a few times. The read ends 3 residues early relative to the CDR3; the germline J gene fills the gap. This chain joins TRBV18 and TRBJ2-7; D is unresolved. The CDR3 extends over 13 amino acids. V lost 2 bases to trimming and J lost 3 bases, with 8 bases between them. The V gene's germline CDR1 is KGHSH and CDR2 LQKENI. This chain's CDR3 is CASSPNLGYEQYF. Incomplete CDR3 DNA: TGTGCCAGCTCACCAAATCTCGGCTACGAG. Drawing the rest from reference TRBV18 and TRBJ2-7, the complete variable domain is NAGVMQNPRHLVRRRGQEARLRCSPMKGHSHVYWYRQLPEEGLKFMVYLQKENIIDESGMPKERFSAEFPKEGPSILRIQQVVRGDSAAYFCASSPNLGYEQYFGPGTRLTVT.

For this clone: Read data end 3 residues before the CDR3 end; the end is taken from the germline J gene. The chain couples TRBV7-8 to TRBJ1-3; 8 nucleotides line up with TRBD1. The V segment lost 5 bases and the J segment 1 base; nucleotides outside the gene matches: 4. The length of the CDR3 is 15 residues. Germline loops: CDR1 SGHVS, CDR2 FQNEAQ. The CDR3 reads CASSPGGLSGNTIYF. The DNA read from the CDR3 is TGTGCCAGCAGCCCAGGGGGCTTATCTGGAAACACC.

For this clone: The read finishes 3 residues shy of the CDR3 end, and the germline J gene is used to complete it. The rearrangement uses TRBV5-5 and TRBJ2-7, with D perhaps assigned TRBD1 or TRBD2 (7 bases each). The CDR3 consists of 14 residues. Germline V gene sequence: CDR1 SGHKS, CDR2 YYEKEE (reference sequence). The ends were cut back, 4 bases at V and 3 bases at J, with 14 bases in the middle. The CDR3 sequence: CASSGDREGYEQYF. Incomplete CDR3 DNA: TGTGCCAGCAGCGGTGACAGGGAGGGCTACGAG.

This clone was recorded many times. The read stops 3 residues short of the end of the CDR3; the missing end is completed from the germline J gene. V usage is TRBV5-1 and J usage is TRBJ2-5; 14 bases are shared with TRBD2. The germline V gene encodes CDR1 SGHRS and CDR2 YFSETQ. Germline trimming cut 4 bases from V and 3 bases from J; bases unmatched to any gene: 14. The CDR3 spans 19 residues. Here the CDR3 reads CASSAPAGRGLAGEETQYF. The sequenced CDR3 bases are TGCGCCAGCAGCGCACCGGCGGGCCGGGGACTAGCGGGAGAAGAGACC.

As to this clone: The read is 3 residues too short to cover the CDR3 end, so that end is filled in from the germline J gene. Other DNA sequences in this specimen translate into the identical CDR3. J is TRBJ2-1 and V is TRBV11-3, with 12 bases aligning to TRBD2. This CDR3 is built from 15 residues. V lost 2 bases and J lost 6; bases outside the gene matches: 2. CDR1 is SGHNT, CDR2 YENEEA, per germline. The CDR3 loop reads CASSLLAGGGNEQFF. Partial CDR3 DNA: TGTGCCAGCAGCTTACTAGCGGGAGGGGGCAATGAG.

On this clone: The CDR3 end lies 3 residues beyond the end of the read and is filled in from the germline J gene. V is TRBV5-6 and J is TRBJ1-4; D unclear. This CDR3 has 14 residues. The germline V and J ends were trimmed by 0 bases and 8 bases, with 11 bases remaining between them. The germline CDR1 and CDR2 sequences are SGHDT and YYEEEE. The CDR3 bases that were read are TGTGCCAGCAGCTTGGTGTCGTCTGGCGAAAAA. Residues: CASSLVSSGEK. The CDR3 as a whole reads CASSLVSSGEKLFF.

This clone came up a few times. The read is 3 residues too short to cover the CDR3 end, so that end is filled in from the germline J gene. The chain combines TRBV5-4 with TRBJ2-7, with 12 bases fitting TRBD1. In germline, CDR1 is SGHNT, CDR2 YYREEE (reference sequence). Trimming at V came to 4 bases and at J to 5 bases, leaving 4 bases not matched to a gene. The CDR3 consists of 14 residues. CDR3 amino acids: CASSRDRGHNEQYF. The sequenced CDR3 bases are TGTGCCAGCAGCCGGGACAGGGGGCACAACGAG.

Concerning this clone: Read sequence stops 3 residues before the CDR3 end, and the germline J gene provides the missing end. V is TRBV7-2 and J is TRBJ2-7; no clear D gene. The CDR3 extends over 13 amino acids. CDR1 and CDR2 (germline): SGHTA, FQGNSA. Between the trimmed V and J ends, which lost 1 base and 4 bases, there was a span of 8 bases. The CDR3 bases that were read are TGTGCCAGCAGCTTAGGGCCCCAATACGAG. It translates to CASSLGPQYE. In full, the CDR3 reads CASSLGPQYEQYF.

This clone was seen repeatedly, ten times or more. The part of the CDR3 DNA that was read is TGTGCCAGCAGCGGGACAGGGGGCTATGGCATT. Its protein product is CASSGTGGYGI. The whole CDR3 protein is CASSGTGGYGIQYF. The genes are TRBV2 and TRBJ2-4; TRBD1 aligns across 12 bases. The read comes to an end 3 residues before the CDR3 does, leaving the germline J gene to fill in the end. CDR1 and CDR2 (germline): SNHLY, FYNNEI. After removal of 6 bases from V and 9 bases from J, the junction contained 6 bases not matched to a gene. This CDR3 is built from 14 residues.

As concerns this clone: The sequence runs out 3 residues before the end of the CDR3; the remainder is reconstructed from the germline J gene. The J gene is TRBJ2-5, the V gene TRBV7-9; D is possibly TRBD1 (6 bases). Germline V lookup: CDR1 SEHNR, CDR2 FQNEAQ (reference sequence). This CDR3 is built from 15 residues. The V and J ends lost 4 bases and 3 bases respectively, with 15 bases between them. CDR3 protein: CASSSFQGREETQYF. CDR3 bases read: TGTGCCAGCAGCTCCTTCCAGGGGAGAGAAGAGACC.

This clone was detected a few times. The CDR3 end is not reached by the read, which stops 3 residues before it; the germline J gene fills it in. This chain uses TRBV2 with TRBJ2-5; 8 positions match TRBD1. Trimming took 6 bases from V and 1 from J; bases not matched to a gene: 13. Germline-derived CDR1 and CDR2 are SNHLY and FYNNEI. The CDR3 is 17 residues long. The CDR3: CASSGRQGMTGQETQYF. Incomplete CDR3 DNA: TGTGCCAGCAGCGGAAGACAGGGGATGACAGGCCAAGAGACC.

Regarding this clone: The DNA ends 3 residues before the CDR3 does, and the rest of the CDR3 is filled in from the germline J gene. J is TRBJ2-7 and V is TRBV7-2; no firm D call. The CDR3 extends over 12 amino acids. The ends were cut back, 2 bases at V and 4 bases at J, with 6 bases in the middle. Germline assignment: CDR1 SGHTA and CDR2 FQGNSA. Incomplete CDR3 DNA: TGTGCCAGCAGCTTACTCGGGTACGAG. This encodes CASSLLGYE. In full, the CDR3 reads CASSLLGYEQYF.

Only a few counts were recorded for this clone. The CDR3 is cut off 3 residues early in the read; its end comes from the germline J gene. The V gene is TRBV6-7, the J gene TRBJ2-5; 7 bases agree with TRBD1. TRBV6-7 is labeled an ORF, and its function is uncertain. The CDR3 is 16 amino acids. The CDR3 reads CASDLCQDRSRCTQYF. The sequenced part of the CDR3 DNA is TGTGCCAGTGATTTATGTCAGGACAGGTCCCGGTGTACC.

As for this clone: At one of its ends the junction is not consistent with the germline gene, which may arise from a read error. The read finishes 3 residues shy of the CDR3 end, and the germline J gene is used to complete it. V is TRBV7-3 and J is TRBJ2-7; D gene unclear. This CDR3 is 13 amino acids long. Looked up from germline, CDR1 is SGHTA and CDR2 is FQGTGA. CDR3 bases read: TGTTCCAGCAGCTTAGCTCAGACCTACGAG. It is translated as CSSSLAQTYE. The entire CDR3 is CSSSLAQTYEQYF.

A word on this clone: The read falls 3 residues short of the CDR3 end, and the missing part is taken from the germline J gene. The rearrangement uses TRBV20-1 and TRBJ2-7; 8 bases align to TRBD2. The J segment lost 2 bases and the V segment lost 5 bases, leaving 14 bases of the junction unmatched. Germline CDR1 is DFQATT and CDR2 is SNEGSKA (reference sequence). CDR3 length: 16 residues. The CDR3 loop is CSAHGPLSGSAYEQYF. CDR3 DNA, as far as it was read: TGCAGTGCTCATGGTCCCCTCAGCGGGAGTGCCTACGAG.

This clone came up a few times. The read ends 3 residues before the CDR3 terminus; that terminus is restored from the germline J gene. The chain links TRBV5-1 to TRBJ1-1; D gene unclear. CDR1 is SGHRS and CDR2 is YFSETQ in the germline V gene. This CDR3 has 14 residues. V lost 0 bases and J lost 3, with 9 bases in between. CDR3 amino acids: CASSLDGEDTEAFF. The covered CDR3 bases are TGCGCCAGCAGCTTGGACGGGGAGGACACTGAA.

The CDR3 protein is CSATTGTGVTYEQYF. The sequenced part of the CDR3 DNA is TGCAGTGCTACGACCGGGACAGGGGTAACATACGAG. This chain uses TRBV20-1 with TRBJ2-7, with TRBD1 matching 10 bases. From the germline J gene comes the end of the CDR3, since the read stops 3 residues before it. CDR1 and CDR2 from the germline V gene are DFQATT and SNEGSKA (reference sequence). The CDR3 is 15 residues long. V gave up 4 bases and J gave up 4 bases; unmatched junction bases: 10.

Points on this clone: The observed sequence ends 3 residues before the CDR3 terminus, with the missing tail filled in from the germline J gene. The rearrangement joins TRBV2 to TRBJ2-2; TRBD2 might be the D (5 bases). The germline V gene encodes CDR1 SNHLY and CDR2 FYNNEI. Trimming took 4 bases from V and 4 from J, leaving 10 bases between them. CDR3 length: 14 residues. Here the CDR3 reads CASSVSSFTGELFF. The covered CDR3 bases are TGTGCCAGCAGTGTCTCTAGCTTCACCGGGGAG.

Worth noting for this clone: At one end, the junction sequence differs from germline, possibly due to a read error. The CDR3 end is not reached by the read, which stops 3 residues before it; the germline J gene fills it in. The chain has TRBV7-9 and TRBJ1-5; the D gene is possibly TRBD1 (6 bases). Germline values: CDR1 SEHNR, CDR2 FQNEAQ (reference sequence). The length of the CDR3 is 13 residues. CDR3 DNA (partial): TGTTCCAGCAGCGAAACAGGGAATCAGCCC. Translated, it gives CSSSETGNQP. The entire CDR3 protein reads CSSSETGNQPQHF.

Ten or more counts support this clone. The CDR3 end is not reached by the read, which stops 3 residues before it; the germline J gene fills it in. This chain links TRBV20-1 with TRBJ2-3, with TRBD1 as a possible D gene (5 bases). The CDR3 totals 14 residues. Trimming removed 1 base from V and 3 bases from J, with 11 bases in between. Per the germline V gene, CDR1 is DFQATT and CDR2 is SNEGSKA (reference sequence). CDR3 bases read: TGCAGTGCTAGAGTTCAGGGAAGAACAGATACG. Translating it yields CSARVQGRTDT. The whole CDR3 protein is CSARVQGRTDTQYF.

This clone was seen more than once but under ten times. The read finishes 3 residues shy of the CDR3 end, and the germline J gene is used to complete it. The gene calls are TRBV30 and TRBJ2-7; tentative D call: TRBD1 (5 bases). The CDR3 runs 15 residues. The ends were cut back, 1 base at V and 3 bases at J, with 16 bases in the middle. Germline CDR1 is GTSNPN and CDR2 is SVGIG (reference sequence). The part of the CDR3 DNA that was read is TGTGCCTGGAGTGGATACAGGCGAAGGGGCTACGAG. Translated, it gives CAWSGYRRRGYE. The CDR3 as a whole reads CAWSGYRRRGYEQYF.

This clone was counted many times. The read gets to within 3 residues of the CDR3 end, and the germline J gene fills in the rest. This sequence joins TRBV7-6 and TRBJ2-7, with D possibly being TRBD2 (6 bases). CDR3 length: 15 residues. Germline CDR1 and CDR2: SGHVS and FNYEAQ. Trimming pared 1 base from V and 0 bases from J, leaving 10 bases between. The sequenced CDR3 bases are TGTGCCAGCAGCTTAGGTGGGACTTACTCCTACGAG. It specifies CASSLGGTYSYE. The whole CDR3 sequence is CASSLGGTYSYEQYF. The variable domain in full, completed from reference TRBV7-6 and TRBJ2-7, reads GAGVSQSPRYKVTKRGQDVALRCDPISGHVSLYWYRQALGQGPEFLTYFNYEAQQDKSGLPNDRFSAERPEGSISTLTIQRTEQRDSAMYRCASSLGGTYSYEQYFGPGTRLTVT.

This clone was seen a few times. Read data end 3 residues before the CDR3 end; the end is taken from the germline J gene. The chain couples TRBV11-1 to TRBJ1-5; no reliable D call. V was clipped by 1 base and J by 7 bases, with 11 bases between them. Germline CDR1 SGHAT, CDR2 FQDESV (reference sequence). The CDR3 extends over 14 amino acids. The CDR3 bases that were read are TGTGCCAGCAGCTTAGAGGCAGGAGGCCAGCCC. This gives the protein CASSLEAGGQP. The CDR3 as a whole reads CASSLEAGGQPQHF.

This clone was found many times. The chain's CDR3 is CASLRPGQGNEKLFF. The CDR3 bases that were read are TGTGCCAGCCTCAGACCGGGACAGGGGAATGAAAAA. This rearrangement joins TRBV2 to TRBJ1-4, with TRBD1 identical over 10 bases. The DNA ends 3 residues before the CDR3 does, and the rest of the CDR3 is filled in from the germline J gene. This CDR3 comprises 15 residues. V shed 8 bases, J shed 5 bases, and the junction held 8 bases outside the gene matches. Germline V gives CDR1 SNHLY, CDR2 FYNNEI. The variable domain in full, with the rest retrieved from reference TRBV2 and TRBJ1-4, is EPEVTQTPSHQVTQMGQEVILRCVPISNHLYFYWYRQILGQKVEFLVSFYNNEISEKSEIFDDQFSVERPDGSNFTLKIRSTKLEDSAMYFCASLRPGQGNEKLFFGSGTQLSVL.

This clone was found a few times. The DNA read from the CDR3 is TGTGCCTGGAGTGTATCGTTGGTTGAGGTCGGGACAGGCCGGGAAAAA. Translated, it gives CAWSVSLVEVGTGREK. The full CDR3 sequence reads CAWSVSLVEVGTGREKLFF. J is TRBJ1-4 and V is TRBV30; 8 positions match TRBD1. Coverage ceases 3 residues before the CDR3 finishes, and the germline J gene fills in the end. The junction had 20 bases not matched to a gene; V was cut back by 0 bases and J by 8 bases. CDR3 length equals 19 residues. Germline CDR1 is GTSNPN and CDR2 is SVGIG (reference sequence).

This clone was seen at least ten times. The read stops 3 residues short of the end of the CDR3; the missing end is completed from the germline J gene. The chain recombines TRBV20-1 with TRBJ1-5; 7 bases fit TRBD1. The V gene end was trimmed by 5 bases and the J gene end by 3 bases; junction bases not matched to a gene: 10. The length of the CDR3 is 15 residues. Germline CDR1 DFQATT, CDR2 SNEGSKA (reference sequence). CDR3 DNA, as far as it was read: TGCAGTGCTCCGACAGGGAATGAGGACAATCAGCCC. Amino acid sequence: CSAPTGNEDNQP. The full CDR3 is CSAPTGNEDNQPQHF.

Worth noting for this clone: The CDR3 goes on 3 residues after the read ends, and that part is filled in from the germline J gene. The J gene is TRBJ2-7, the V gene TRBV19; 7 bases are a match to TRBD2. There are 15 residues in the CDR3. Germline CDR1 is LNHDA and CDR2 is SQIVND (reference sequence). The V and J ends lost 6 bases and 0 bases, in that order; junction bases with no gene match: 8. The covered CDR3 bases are TGTGCCAGTAGCATCGTAGAGCGGGACTCCTACGAG. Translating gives CASSIVERDSYE. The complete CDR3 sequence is CASSIVERDSYEQYF.